This TCR beta chain was captured in a study of CD8 T cells in Susac syndrome. With random hexamers, 0.5 to 1 ug RNA was reverse transcribed. TCR beta CDR3 was amplified by immunoSEQ covering 54 Vbeta and 13 Jbeta. TCRdb reprocessed the immunoSEQ multiplex PCR reads via MiXCR and lists one record per CDR3 protein. The sample lists about 140,000 distinct CDR3 sequences; approximately 95% were seen once. A remark on this clonotype: Its specificity is unknown.

The CDR3 extends over 15 amino acids. V lost 0 bases to trimming and J lost 4 bases, with 12 bases between them. Germline assignment: CDR1 LGHNA and CDR2 YSLEER. TCR beta sequencing was performed on blood CD8+ and CD4+ T cells. TEMRA cells were FACS-enriched, while CD8+ and CD4+ T cells were negatively isolated. The study, taken as a whole, reports: As the study acknowledged, the number of individuals who were part of its TCR sequencing and HLA analysis was relatively small.

This chain links TRBV4-3 with TRBJ1-2, with D possibly TRBD1 on 5 matching bases. This TCR was recovered from a human donor with multiple sclerosis. The sequenced sample consisted of CD4+ T cells from PBMCs. The CDR3 DNA sequence: TGCGCCAGCAGCCAAGATCGTGGGGCCGCCTATGGCTACACCTTC. It yields the protein CASSQDRGAAYGYTF.